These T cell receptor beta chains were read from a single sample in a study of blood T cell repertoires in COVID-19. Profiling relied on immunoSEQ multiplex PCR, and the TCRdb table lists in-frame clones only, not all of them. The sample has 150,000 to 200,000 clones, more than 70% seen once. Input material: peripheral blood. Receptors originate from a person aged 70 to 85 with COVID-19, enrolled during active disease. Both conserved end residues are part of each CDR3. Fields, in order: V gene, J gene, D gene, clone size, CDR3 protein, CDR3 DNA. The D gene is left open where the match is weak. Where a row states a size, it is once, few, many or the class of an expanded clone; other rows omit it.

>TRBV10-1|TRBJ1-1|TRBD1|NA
CASRKGPRQGRRMNTEAFF
TGCGCCAGCAGAAAAGGGCCGCGACAGGGTAGGAGGATGAACACTGAAGCTTTCTTT
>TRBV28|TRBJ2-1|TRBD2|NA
CASKRGGPYNEQFF
TGTGCCAGCAAGCGGGGGGGCCCCTACAATGAGCAGTTCTTC
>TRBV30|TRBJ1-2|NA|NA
CAWNSVGGYTF
TGTGCCTGGAACTCGGTCGGTGGCTACACCTTC
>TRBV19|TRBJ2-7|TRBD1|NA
CASRSGTASMNEQYF
TGTGCCAGTAGGTCCGGGACAGCCTCGATGAACGAGCAGTACTTC
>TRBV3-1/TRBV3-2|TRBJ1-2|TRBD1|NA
CASSQDSAGGYGYTF
TGTGCCAGCAGCCAAGATTCGGCAGGGGGATATGGCTACACCTTC
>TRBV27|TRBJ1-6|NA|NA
CASLDLALYNSPLHF
TGTGCCAGCCTCGACTTGGCCTTATATAATTCACCCCTCCACTTT
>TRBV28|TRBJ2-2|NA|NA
CASINQGGGELFF
TGTGCCAGCATCAATCAGGGTGGCGGGGAGCTGTTTTTT
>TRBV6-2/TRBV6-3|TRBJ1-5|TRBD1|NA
CASSYRGTGGNQPQHF
TGTGCCAGCAGTTACCGGGGGACAGGGGGCAATCAGCCCCAGCATTTT
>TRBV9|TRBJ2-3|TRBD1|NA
CASSVEAVDRGYTDTQYF
TGTGCCAGCAGCGTAGAGGCCGTGGACAGGGGATACACAGATACGCAGTATTTT
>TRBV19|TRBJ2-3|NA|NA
CASQGPDTQYF
TGTGCCAGCCAGGGCCCAGATACGCAGTATTTT
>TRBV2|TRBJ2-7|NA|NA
CASTMGRVREQYF
TGTGCCAGCACCATGGGCAGGGTGAGGGAGCAGTACTTC
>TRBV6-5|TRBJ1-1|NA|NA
CASSYSGENTEAFF
TGTGCCAGCAGTTACTCAGGGGAGAACACTGAAGCTTTCTTT
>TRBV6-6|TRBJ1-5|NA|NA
CASSPVFMGGEIDQPQHF
TGTGCCAGCAGTCCCGTATTCATGGGCGGGGAAATAGATCAGCCCCAGCATTTT
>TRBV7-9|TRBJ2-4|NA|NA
CASSFPQGAKNIQYF
TGTGCCAGCAGCTTCCCTCAGGGTGCCAAAAACATTCAGTACTTC
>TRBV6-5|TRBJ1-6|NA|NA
CASSNRQNNSPLHF
TGTGCCAGCAGTAATAGACAGAATAATTCACCCCTCCACTTT
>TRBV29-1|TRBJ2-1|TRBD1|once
CSVDPGQGASGEQFF
TGCAGCGTCGATCCGGGACAGGGGGCTTCAGGTGAGCAGTTCTTC
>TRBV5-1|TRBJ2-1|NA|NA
CASSFSGGPRGNNEQFF
TGCGCCAGCAGCTTCTCGGGCGGACCCCGGGGGAACAATGAGCAGTTCTTC
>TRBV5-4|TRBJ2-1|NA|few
CASSRDTSYLNEQFF
TGTGCCAGCAGCCGGGACACTTCCTATCTTAATGAGCAGTTCTTC
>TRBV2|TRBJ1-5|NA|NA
CASSFGQGNQPQHF
TGTGCCAGCAGTTTCGGACAAGGCAATCAGCCCCAGCATTTT
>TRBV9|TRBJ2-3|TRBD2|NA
CASSVPLAGGTTDTQYF
TGTGCCAGCAGCGTCCCTCTAGCGGGGGGAACCACAGATACGCAGTATTTT